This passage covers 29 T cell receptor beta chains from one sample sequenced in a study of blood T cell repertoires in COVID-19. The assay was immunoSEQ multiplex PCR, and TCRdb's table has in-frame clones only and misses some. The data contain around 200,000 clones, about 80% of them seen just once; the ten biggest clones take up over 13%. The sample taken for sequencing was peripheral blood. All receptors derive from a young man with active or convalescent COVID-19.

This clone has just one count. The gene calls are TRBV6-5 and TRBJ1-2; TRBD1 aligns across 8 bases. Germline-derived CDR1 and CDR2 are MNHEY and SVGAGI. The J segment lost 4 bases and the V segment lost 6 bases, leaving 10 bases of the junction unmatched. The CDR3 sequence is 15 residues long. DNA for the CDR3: TGTGCCAGCAGCCCACCAGCCGGGACAGGCTATGGCTACACCTTC. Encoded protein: CASSPPAGTGYGYTF.

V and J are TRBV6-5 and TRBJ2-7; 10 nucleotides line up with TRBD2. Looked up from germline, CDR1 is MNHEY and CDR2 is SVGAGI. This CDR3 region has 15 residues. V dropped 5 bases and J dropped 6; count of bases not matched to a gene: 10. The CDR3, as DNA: TGTGCCAGCAGTCCCATGGGGCTAGCGGGGGCCGAGCAGTACGTC. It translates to CASSPMGLAGAEQYV.

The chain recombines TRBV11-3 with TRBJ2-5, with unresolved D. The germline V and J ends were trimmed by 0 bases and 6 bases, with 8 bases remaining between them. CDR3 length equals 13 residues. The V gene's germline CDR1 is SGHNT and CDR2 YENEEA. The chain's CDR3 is CASSLDYLKTQYF. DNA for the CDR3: TGTGCCAGCAGCTTAGACTATCTGAAGACCCAGTACTTC.

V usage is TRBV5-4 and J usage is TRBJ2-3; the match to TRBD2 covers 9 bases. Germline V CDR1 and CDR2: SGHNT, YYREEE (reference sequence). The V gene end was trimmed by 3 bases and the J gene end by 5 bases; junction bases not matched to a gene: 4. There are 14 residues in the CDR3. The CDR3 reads CASSSRGGGDTQYF. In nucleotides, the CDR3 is TGTGCCAGCAGCTCGCGGGGGGGCGGAGATACGCAGTATTTT. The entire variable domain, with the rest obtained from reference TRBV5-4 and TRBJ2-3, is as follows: ETGVTQSPTHLIKTRGQQVTLRCSSQSGHNTVSWYQQALGQGPQFIFQYYREEENGRGNFPPRFSGLQFPNYSSELNVNALELDDSALYLCASSSRGGGDTQYFGPGTRLTVL.

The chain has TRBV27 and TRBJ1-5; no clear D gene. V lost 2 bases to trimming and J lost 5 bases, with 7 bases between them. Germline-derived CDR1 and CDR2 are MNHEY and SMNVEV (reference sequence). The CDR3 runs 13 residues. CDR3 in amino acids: CASSLAGDQPQHF. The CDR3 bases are TGTGCCAGCAGTTTAGCAGGCGATCAGCCCCAGCATTTT.

The chain's CDR3 is CASSPRGAYEQYF. CDR3 in DNA: TGTGCCAGCAGCCCCCGGGGTGCCTACGAGCAGTACTTC. The chain carries TRBV7-8 and TRBJ2-7, with D perhaps TRBD2 (5 bases). CDR3 length: 13 amino acids. From germline, CDR1 is SGHVS and CDR2 FQNEAQ. Trimming took off 5 bases at V and 2 bases at J, with 10 bases between the two ends.

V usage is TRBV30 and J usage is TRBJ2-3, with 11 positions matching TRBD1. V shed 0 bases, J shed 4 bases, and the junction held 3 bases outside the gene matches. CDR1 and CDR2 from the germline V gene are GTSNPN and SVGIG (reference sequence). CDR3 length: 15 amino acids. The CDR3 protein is CAWSVGQGAPDTQYF. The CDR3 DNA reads TGTGCCTGGAGTGTAGGACAGGGGGCCCCAGATACGCAGTATTTT.

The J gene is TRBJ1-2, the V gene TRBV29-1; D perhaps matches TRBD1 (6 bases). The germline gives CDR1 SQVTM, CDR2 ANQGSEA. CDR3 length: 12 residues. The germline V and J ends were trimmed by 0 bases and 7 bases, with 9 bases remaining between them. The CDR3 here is CSVEEGAGGYTF. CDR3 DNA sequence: TGCAGCGTTGAAGAGGGGGCTGGTGGCTACACCTTC.

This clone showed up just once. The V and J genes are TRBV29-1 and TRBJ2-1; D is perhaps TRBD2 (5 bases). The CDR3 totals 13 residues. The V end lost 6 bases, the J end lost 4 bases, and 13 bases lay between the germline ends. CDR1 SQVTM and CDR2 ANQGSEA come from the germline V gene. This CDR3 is CSVEGEVYNEQFF. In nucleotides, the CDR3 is TGCAGCGTCGAGGGTGAGGTGTACAATGAGCAGTTCTTC.

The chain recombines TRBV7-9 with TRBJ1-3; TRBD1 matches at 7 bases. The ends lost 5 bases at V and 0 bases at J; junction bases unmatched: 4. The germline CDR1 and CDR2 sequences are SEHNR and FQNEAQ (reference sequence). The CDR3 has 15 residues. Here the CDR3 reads CASSVTGDSGNTIYF. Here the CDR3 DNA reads TGTGCCAGCAGCGTCACAGGGGACTCTGGAAACACCATATATTTT.

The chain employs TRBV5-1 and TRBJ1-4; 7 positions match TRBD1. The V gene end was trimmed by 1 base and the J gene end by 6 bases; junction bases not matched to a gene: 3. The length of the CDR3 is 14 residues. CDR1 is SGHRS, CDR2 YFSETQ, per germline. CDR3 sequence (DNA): TGCGCCAGCAGCTTGCGAACAGGGGATGAAAAACTGTTTTTT. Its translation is CASSLRTGDEKLFF.

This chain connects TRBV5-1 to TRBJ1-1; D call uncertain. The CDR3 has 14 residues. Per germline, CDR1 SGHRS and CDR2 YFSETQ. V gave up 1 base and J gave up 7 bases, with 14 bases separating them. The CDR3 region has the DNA TGCGCCAGCAGCTTGTACATCGCAAGCGATGAAGCTTTCTTT. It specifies CASSLYIASDEAFF.

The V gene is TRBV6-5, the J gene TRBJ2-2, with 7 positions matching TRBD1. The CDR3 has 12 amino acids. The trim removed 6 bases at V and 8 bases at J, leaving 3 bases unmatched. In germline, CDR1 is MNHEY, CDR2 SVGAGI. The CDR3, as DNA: TGTGCCAGCAGGACAGGGCCGGGGGAGCTGTTTTTT. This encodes CASRTGPGELFF.

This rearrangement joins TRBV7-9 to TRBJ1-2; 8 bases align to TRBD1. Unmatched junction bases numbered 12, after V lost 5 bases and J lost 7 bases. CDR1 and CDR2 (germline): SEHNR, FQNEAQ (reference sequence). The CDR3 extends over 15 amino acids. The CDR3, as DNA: TGTGCCAGCAGCCAGGGGGCCGGCAGGGAAAGTGGCTACACCTTC. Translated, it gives CASSQGAGRESGYTF.

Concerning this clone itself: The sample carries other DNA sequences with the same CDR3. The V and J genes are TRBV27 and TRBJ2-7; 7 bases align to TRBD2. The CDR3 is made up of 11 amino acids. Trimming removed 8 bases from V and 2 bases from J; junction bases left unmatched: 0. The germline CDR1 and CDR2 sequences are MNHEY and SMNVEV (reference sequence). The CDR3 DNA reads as TGTGCCAGCCGGGGGGCCTACGAGCAGTACTTC. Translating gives CASRGAYEQYF.

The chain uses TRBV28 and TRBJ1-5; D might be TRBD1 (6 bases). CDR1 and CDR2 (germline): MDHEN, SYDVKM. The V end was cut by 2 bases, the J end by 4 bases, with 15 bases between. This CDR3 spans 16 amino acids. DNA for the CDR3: TGTGCCAGCAGTTTAAGGTGGACAGCCTTTAATCAGCCCCAGCATTTT. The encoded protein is CASSLRWTAFNQPQHF.

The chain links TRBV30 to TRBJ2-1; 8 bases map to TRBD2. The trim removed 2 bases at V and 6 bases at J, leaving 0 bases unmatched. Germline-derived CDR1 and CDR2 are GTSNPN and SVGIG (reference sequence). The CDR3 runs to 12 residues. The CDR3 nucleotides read TGTGCCTGGAGTACTAGCGGCAATGAGCAGTTCTTC. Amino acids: CAWSTSGNEQFF.

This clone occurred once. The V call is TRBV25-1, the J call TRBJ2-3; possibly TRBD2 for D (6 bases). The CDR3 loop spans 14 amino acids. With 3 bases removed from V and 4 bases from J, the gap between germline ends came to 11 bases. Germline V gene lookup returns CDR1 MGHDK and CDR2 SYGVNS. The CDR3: CASSDSGTSDTQYF. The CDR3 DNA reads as TGTGCCAGCAGTGATTCCGGGACTTCAGATACGCAGTATTTT.

CDR3 sequence reads: CASSESRGNTGELFF. The CDR3 DNA sequence: TGCGCCAGCAGTGAGTCTAGAGGGAACACCGGGGAGCTGTTTTTT. The chain joins TRBV10-1 to TRBJ2-2; D is undetermined. Germline CDR1 WNHNN, CDR2 SYGVQD (reference sequence). The length of the CDR3 is 15 residues. Trimming took 0 bases from V and 1 from J, leaving 6 bases between them.

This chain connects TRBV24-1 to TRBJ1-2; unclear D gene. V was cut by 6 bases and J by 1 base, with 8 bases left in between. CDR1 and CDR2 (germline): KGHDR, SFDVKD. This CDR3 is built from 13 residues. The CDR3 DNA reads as TGTGCCACCAGTTCAGGCGATAACTATGGCTACACCTTC. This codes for CATSSGDNYGYTF.

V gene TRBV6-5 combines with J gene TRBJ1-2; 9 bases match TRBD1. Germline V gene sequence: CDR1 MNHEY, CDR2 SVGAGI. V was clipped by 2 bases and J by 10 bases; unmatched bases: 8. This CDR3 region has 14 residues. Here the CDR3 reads CASSYQQGAGDYTF. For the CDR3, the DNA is TGTGCCAGCAGTTACCAACAGGGGGCGGGTGACTACACCTTC.

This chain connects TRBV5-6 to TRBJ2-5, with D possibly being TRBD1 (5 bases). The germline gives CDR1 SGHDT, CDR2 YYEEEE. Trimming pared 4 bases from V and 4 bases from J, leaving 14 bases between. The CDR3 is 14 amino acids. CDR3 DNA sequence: TGTGCCAGCAGCGACTCAGGGATGCGAGAGACCCAGTACTTC. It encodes CASSDSGMRETQYF.

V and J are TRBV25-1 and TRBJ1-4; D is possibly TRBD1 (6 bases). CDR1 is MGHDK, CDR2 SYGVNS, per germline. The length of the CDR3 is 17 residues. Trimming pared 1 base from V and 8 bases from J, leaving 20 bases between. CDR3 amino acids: CASSESILWGGREKLFF. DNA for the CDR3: TGTGCCAGCAGTGAATCGATCCTCTGGGGGGGCCGGGAAAAACTGTTTTTT.

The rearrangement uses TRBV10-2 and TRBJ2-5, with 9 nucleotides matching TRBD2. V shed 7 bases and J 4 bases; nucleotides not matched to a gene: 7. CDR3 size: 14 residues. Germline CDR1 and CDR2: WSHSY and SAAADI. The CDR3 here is CASKGSGGGETQYF. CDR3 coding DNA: TGCGCCAGCAAAGGTAGCGGGGGAGGAGAGACCCAGTACTTC.

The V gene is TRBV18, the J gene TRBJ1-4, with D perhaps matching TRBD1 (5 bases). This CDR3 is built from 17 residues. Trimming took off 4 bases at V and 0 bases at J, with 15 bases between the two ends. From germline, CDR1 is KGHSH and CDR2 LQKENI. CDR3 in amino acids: CASSLLQGLATNEKLFF. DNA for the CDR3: TGTGCCAGCTCACTCCTTCAGGGACTTGCAACTAATGAAAAACTGTTTTTT.

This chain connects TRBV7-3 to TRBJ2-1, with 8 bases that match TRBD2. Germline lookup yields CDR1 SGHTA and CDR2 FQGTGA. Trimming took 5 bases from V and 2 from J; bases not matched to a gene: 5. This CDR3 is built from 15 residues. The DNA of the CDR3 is TGTGCCAGCAGCCCCCCGGGGGGGGCCTACAATGAGCAGTTCTTC. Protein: CASSPPGGAYNEQFF.

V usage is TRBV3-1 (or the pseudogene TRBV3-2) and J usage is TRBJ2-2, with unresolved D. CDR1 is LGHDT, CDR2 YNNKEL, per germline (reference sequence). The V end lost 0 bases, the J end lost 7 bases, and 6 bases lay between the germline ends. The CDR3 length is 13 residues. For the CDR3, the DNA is TGTGCCAGCAGCCAAGAGGGCGTCGGGGAGCTGTTTTTT. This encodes CASSQEGVGELFF.

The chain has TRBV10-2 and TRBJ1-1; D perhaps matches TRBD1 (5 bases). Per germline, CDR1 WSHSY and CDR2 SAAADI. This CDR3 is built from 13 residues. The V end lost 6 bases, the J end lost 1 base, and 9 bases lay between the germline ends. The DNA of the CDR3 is TGCGCCAGCAGATACCAGGGGAACACTGAAGCTTTCTTT. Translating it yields CASRYQGNTEAFF.

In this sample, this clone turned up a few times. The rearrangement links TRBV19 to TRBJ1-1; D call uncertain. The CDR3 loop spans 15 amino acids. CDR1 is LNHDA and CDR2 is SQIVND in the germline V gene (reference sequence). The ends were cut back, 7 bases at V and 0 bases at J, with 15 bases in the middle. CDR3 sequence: CASISLERMNTEAFF. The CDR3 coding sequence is TGTGCCAGTATAAGCCTAGAGAGGATGAACACTGAAGCTTTCTTT.